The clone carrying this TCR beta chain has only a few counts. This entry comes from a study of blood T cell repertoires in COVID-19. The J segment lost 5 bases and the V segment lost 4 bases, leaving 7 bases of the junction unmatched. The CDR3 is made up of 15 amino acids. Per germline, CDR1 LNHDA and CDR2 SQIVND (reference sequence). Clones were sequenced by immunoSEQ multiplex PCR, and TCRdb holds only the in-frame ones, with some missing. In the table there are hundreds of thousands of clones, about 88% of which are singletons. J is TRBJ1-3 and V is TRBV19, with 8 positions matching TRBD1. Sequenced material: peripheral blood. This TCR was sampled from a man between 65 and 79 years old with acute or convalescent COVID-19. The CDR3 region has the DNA TGTGCCAGTAGTACCCGGACAGGGCCCAGAAACACCATATATTTT. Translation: CASSTRTGPRNTIYF.